The rows below give T cell receptor beta chains drawn from one sample of a study of blood T cells in healthy people across ages. TCRdb reanalysed the 5' RACE reads using MiXCR and keeps one entry per CDR3 protein. The data hold about a million distinct CDR3 sequences, with roughly 50% observed a single time. Input material: blood. These receptors all come from a woman aged 60-70 years in good health. Each CDR3 is given with its conserved first and last residue. Each record gives: J gene, V gene, clone size, CDR3 protein. The listing skips clone size in some rows; elsewhere it reads once, few, many or a size class.

j_call: TRBJ1-5; v_call: TRBV20-1; clone_size: .; cdr3_aa: CSAHQGTGGTDQPQHF
j_call: TRBJ2-7; v_call: TRBV28; clone_size: .; cdr3_aa: CASSLRQSTSYEQYF
j_call: TRBJ1-1; v_call: TRBV6-6; clone_size: .; cdr3_aa: CASISDRTNTEAFF
j_call: TRBJ2-7; v_call: TRBV27; clone_size: few; cdr3_aa: CASSHIAGAAYEQYF
j_call: .; v_call: TRBV6-1; clone_size: .; cdr3_aa: CTSTRELGAYEQYF
j_call: TRBJ2-5; v_call: TRBV20-1; clone_size: .; cdr3_aa: CGAPLQAGALETQYF
j_call: TRBJ2-3; v_call: TRBV4-3; clone_size: many; cdr3_aa: CASSPGGGGNTQYF
j_call: TRBJ2-7; v_call: TRBV20-1; clone_size: .; cdr3_aa: CSARSASGMYEQYF
j_call: TRBJ2-3; v_call: TRBV7-9; clone_size: .; cdr3_aa: CASLLGQTTDTQYF
j_call: TRBJ2-7; v_call: TRBV7-2; clone_size: .; cdr3_aa: CASSVPGQPSYEQYF
j_call: TRBJ2-1; v_call: TRBV7-9; clone_size: once; cdr3_aa: CATKAGGDYNEQFF
j_call: TRBJ2-1; v_call: TRBV6-5; clone_size: .; cdr3_aa: CASSYGAPLYNEQFF